This paragraph reports one T cell receptor (beta chain). The authors sequenced patients whose flow cytometry had shown CD8+CD57+ cell expansion. Acquired aplastic anemia of severe grade affected all patients. Trimming stripped 2 bases from V and 4 bases from J, with 12 bases between. CDR3 length equals 15 residues. Looked up from germline, CDR1 is SNHLY and CDR2 is FYNNEI. This sample is part of a study of CD8+CD57+ T cells in acquired aplastic anemia. Study at large: The sorted CD4+ and CD8+ cells yielded an average approximately 3.2 ug of DNA.

Profiling of TCR beta VDJ combinations and CDR3 sequences used genomic DNA as template. Each CDR3 protein is one row after TCRdb ran MiXCR on the reads. The sample has about 180,000 distinct CDR3 sequences; less than 60% are singletons. The gene calls are TRBV2 and TRBJ1-5; perhaps TRBD1 as D (6 bases). This sequence originates from a human donor with aplastic anemia. Source material: sorted CD4+, CD8+, or CD8+CD57+ T cells (not recorded which) from PBMCs. This chain's CDR3 is CASSETTGLNQPQHF. For the CDR3, the DNA is TGTGCCAGCAGTGAAACGACAGGACTGAATCAGCCCCAGCATTTT.